These 6 T cell receptor beta chains came from one sample sequenced in a study of T cells expressing NK-cell markers. Following a re-call of the 5' RACE reads, TCRdb has one entry per CDR3 protein and lacks DNA. The listing records roughly 170,000 distinct CDR3 sequences. Sequencing was performed on blood T cells: a sorted CD56 or NKG2C T cell subset, CD4+ or CD8+ T cells, or bulk PBMC T cells (not recorded which). Every receptor here comes from a woman between 18 and 70 years old in good health.

The chain is built from TRBV24-1 and TRBJ2-1. The CDR3 length is 13 residues. Germline V gene data show CDR1 as KGHDR and CDR2 as SFDVKD. CDR3 sequence: CATSDGMVNEQFF.

The chain is built from TRBV14 and TRBJ1-1. CDR3 length: 13 residues. CDR1 and CDR2 (germline): SGHDN, FVKESK. CDR3 in amino acids: CASSSQFESEAFF.

This chain uses TRBV12-3 or TRBV12-4 with TRBJ1-6; TCRdb's D gene call, TRBD1, goes unchecked for lack of DNA. The CDR3 loop spans 13 amino acids. The CDR3 loop reads CASSLGGISPLHF.

This chain uses TRBV4-1 with TRBJ1-5; as DNA is missing, the TRBD1 call by TCRdb cannot be tested. Germline V gives CDR1 MGHRA, CDR2 YSYEKL. This CDR3 contains 12 residues. The CDR3 reads CASSQVTGPQHF.

The genes are TRBV27 and TRBJ2-1; no DNA is available, so the TRBD2 call from TCRdb remains unchecked. CDR1 and CDR2 from the germline V gene are MNHEY and SMNVEV (reference sequence). The CDR3 is 17 residues long. CDR3: CASSLTSGGGSYNEQFF.

V usage is TRBV20-1 and J usage is TRBJ2-1; TCRdb proposes TRBD2, but this gene call is untestable without DNA. Germline V gene sequence: CDR1 DFQATT, CDR2 SNEGSKA (reference sequence). This CDR3 has 15 amino acids. The chain's CDR3 is CSASSGLAGGLEQFF.